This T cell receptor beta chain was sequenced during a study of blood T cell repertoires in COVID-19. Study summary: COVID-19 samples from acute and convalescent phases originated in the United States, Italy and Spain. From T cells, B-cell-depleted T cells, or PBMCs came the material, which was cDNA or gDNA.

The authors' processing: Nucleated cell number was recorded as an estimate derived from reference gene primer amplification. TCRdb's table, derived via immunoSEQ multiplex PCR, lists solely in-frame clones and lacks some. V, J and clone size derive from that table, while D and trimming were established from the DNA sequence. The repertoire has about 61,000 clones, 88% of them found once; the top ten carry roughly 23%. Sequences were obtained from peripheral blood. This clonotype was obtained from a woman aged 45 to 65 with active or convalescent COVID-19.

The CDR3 coding sequence is TGTGCCAGCAGCTTATTGGGAGAAACGTTTTCGGGTGTCACTGAAGCTTTCTTT. Its translation: CASSLLGETFSGVTEAFF. The chain couples TRBV7-3 to TRBJ1-1; D not certain. Trimming cost V 2 bases and J 4 bases, with 23 bases left between them. The length of the CDR3 is 18 residues. Germline lookup yields CDR1 SGHTA and CDR2 FQGTGA.